This entry lists 23 T cell receptor beta chains sequenced from one sample in a study of cytomegalovirus exposure and HLA in healthy donors. PCR primers comprised 60 Vbeta and 13 Jbeta primers. TCRdb's table, derived via immunoSEQ multiplex PCR, lists solely in-frame clones and lacks some. This table holds tens of thousands of clones, 55% to 75% found once. Source material: PBMCs. Every receptor here comes from a man in his forties or fifties in good health and CMV-seropositive.

The genes are TRBV6-5 and TRBJ2-3; the match to TRBD2 covers 8 bases. Trimming cost V 8 bases and J 5 bases; bases outside gene matches: 12. This CDR3 is 15 amino acids long. Germline loops: CDR1 MNHEY, CDR2 SVGAGI. CDR3: CASAGGGAGEDTQYF. The CDR3 bases are TGTGCCAGCGCCGGGGGGGGAGCGGGGGAAGATACGCAGTATTTT.

The rearrangement joins TRBV9 to TRBJ2-3, with D perhaps TRBD2 (6 bases). Trimming shortened V by 0 bases and J by 1 base, and 6 bases separated the two germline ends. This CDR3 has 14 amino acids. CDR1 is SGDLS, CDR2 YYNGEE, per germline. CDR3 in DNA: TGTGCCAGCAGCGTAGCTAGCGGCACAGATACGCAGTATTTT. This encodes CASSVASGTDTQYF.

V usage is TRBV30 and J usage is TRBJ2-3; D perhaps matches TRBD2 (7 bases). Germline CDR1 reads GTSNPN; CDR2 reads SVGIG (reference sequence). Deletions cut 0 bases from V and 1 base from J, with 11 bases between. This CDR3 contains 15 residues. DNA of the CDR3: TGTGCCTGGAGTGTATACGGGGGGCGCACAGATACGCAGTATTTT. This sequence encodes CAWSVYGGRTDTQYF.

The chain is built from TRBV6-1 and TRBJ1-1; 10 positions match TRBD1. Germline loops: CDR1 MNHNS, CDR2 SASEGT. V lost 5 bases, J lost 5 bases, and 8 bases stayed unmatched. There are 15 residues in the CDR3. CDR3 nucleotides: TGTGCCAGCAGTTCTCGACAGGGGGCAAGGACTGAAGCTTTCTTT. Protein sequence: CASSSRQGARTEAFF.

The V and J genes are TRBV7-8 and TRBJ1-2, with D possibly matching TRBD1 (5 bases). CDR1 is SGHVS, CDR2 FQNEAQ, per germline. V dropped 5 bases and J dropped 8 bases, with 30 bases sitting between them. This CDR3 has 18 amino acids. The CDR3 is CASSPRYDLDRGSSGYTF. The CDR3 DNA follows: TGTGCCAGCAGCCCAAGGTATGATCTGGATAGGGGCTCCAGCGGCTACACCTTC.

V usage is TRBV18 and J usage is TRBJ1-2, with D tentatively TRBD1 (6 bases). The CDR3 runs 16 residues. CDR1 is KGHSH, CDR2 LQKENI, per germline. Trimming pared 1 base from V and 0 bases from J, leaving 12 bases between. This CDR3 reads CASSPLEGGANYGYTF. The CDR3 nucleotides read TGTGCCAGCTCACCACTAGAAGGGGGAGCTAACTATGGCTACACCTTC.

This clone was counted between two and nine times. This chain connects TRBV7-9 to TRBJ2-1; tentative D call: TRBD1 (5 bases). The CDR3 covers 15 residues. The germline CDR1 and CDR2 sequences are SEHNR and FQNEAQ (reference sequence). V was shortened by 5 bases and J by 8 bases, with 19 bases between the two germline ends. The CDR3 is CASSPRRSQGHEQFF. DNA of the CDR3: TGTGCCAGCAGCCCGCGGCGGTCTCAGGGTCATGAGCAGTTCTTC.

The chain links TRBV6-5 to TRBJ1-2; D is unclear. The V and J ends lost 0 bases and 7 bases respectively, with 12 bases between them. The V gene's germline CDR1 is MNHEY and CDR2 SVGAGI. The CDR3 is made up of 14 amino acids. The CDR3 region is CASSYSREGGGYTF. The CDR3 coding sequence is TGTGCCAGCAGTTACTCGAGGGAAGGCGGTGGCTACACCTTC.

This chain joins TRBV7-8 and TRBJ2-1; the D is unclear. Germline V gene data show CDR1 as SGHVS and CDR2 as FQNEAQ. This CDR3 contains 13 residues. The ends were cut back, 5 bases at V and 4 bases at J, with 9 bases in the middle. Written as DNA, the CDR3 is TGTGCCAGCAGCCCTTTTCTTTACAATGAGCAGTTCTTC. Translation gives CASSPFLYNEQFF.

The V gene is TRBV4-3, the J gene TRBJ2-3; TRBD1 matches 11 bases. The CDR3 loop spans 15 amino acids. Germline V gives CDR1 LGHNA, CDR2 YSLEER. V shed 4 bases, J shed 4 bases, and the junction held 4 bases outside the gene matches. The CDR3 DNA reads TGCGCCAGCAGCCTTGGACAGGGGGCTGCAGATACGCAGTATTTT. This encodes CASSLGQGAADTQYF.

This chain's CDR3 is CASGQGGTTNYGYTF. The CDR3 DNA is TGTGCCAGCGGGCAAGGGGGCACAACTAACTATGGCTACACCTTC. V usage is TRBV7-3 and J usage is TRBJ1-2; 7 bases align to TRBD1. J gave up 0 bases and V 8 bases, and 9 bases lay outside the gene matches. The length of the CDR3 is 15 residues. The germline gives CDR1 SGHTA, CDR2 FQGTGA.

This clone was seen only a few times. The gene calls are TRBV5-4 and TRBJ2-3, with 7 bases fitting TRBD2. Trimming at V came to 4 bases and at J to 3 bases, leaving 14 bases not matched to a gene. In germline, CDR1 is SGHNT, CDR2 YYREEE (reference sequence). This CDR3 contains 17 residues. The CDR3 loop is CASSPRRTSSNTDTQYF. DNA of the CDR3: TGTGCCAGCAGCCCACGCCGGACTAGTAGCAATACAGATACGCAGTATTTT.

The chain carries TRBV12-5 and TRBJ2-2, with 10 bases that match TRBD1. J gave up 2 bases and V 5 bases, and 5 bases lay outside the gene matches. The CDR3 covers 16 residues. CDR1 is LGHNT and CDR2 is FRNRAP in the germline V gene. CDR3 DNA sequence: TGTGCTAGTGGTCCGTGGACAGGGGGTAACACCGGGGAGCTGTTTTTT. This translates into CASGPWTGGNTGELFF.

This chain links TRBV4-3 with TRBJ2-7, with D possibly being TRBD2 (5 bases). Germline CDR1 is LGHNA and CDR2 is YSLEER. The V gene lost 0 bases and the J gene lost 3 bases, with 9 bases spanning the gap. The CDR3 runs to 14 residues. The CDR3 coding sequence is TGCGCCAGCAGCCAAGAGGTCACTAGCTACGAGCAGTACTTC. Its protein product is CASSQEVTSYEQYF.

The chain recombines TRBV25-1 with TRBJ1-1; D is undetermined. V was pared by 1 base and J by 3 bases, with 6 bases between. The CDR3 loop spans 13 amino acids. From germline, CDR1 is MGHDK and CDR2 SYGVNS. The CDR3 DNA reads as TGTGCCAGCAGTGAATCGAGTTACACTGAAGCTTTCTTT. This codes for CASSESSYTEAFF.

The chain couples TRBV4-2 to TRBJ2-1; TRBD2 agrees at 10 bases. CDR1 and CDR2 from the germline V gene are LGHNA and YNFKEQ. This CDR3 comprises 18 residues. The V gene end was trimmed by 2 bases and the J gene end by 10 bases; junction bases not matched to a gene: 17. The CDR3 DNA reads TGTGCCAGCAGCCAATCCGGGACTAGCGCCCGCTTATCAGTAGAGCAGTTCTTC. It yields the protein CASSQSGTSARLSVEQFF.

J is TRBJ2-5 and V is TRBV9; 8 bases are a match to TRBD2. The V gene's germline CDR1 is SGDLS and CDR2 YYNGEE. The CDR3 length is 15 residues. V dropped 0 bases and J dropped 5; count of bases not matched to a gene: 6. In nucleotides, the CDR3 is TGTGCCAGCAGCGTAGACAACGGGGGGGCCGAGACCCAGTACTTC. Translated, it gives CASSVDNGGAETQYF.

The chain recombines TRBV30 with TRBJ1-1; 11 bases are a match to TRBD1. V lost 5 bases to trimming and J lost 5 bases; unmatched junction nucleotides: 7. Germline V CDR1 and CDR2: GTSNPN, SVGIG (reference sequence). The CDR3 sequence is 14 residues long. The CDR3 spells CAWFFGTGGTEAFF. The CDR3 region has the DNA TGTGCCTGGTTCTTCGGGACAGGGGGGACTGAAGCTTTCTTT.

CDR3 protein: CASSAWTSGGDEQFF. The CDR3 DNA is TGTGCCAGCAGCGCCTGGACTAGCGGGGGCGATGAGCAGTTCTTC. V usage is TRBV9 and J usage is TRBJ2-1; 13 bases are a match to TRBD2. Germline CDR1 and CDR2: SGDLS and YYNGEE. CDR3 length: 15 residues. After removal of 3 bases from V and 8 bases from J, the junction contained 5 bases not matched to a gene.

A single count supports this clone. A read error may produce the germline difference seen at one junction end. The CDR3: CASSLGTESYEQYF. DNA for the CDR3: TGTGCTAGCAGCCTTGGGACAGAATCCTACGAGCAGTACTTC. The rearrangement links TRBV7-7 to TRBJ2-7; TRBD1 aligns across 7 bases. The germline CDR1 and CDR2 sequences are SSHAT and FNYEAQ (reference sequence). The CDR3 consists of 14 residues.

V and J are TRBV7-2 and TRBJ2-2; TRBD2 aligns across 16 bases. This CDR3 has 16 amino acids. Germline CDR1 is SGHTA and CDR2 is FQGNSA. V shed 8 bases, J shed 5 bases, and the junction held 5 bases outside the gene matches. CDR3 region: CASSGTSGGATGELFF. The CDR3 DNA reads as TGTGCCAGCTCCGGGACTAGCGGGGGGGCAACCGGGGAGCTGTTTTTT.

V gene TRBV5-6 combines with J gene TRBJ2-3; D ambiguous. The CDR3 contains 15 residues. V was shortened by 4 bases and J by 3 bases, with 15 bases between the two germline ends. Germline V gene lookup returns CDR1 SGHDT and CDR2 YYEEEE. CDR3 sequence (DNA): TGTGCCAGCAGCGGAGTTGGAGCATGGACAGATACGCAGTATTTT. Its protein is CASSGVGAWTDTQYF. Full variable domain (remainder filled in from reference TRBV5-6 and TRBJ2-3): DAGVTQSPTHLIKTRGQQVTLRCSPKSGHDTVSWYQQALGQGPQFIFQYYEEEERQRGNFPDRFSGHQFPNYSSELNVNALLLGDSALYLCASSGVGAWTDTQYFGPGTRLTVL.

This chain joins TRBV5-1 and TRBJ2-7, with a tentative D call TRBD2 (6 bases). V lost 3 bases and J 7 bases, leaving 23 bases between the germline ends. The CDR3 contains 16 residues. Germline V gives CDR1 SGHRS, CDR2 YFSETQ. CDR3 in amino acids: CASSSDSGGPSEEQYF. CDR3 nucleotides: TGCGCCAGCAGCTCTGACAGCGGAGGGCCCTCTGAGGAGCAGTACTTC.